The clone carrying this T cell receptor (beta chain) was detected many times. Its antigen is as yet unknown. The protocol attached unique molecular identifiers to individual cDNA molecules. From the 5' RACE reads, TCRdb called clonotypes with MiXCR, one entry per CDR3 protein. The repertoire holds tens of thousands of distinct CDR3 sequences, with around 9.3% as singletons. This record belongs to a study of early T cells in non-severe SARS-CoV-2 infection. Study in general: Chains stayed unpaired after sequencing of bulk RNA from unsorted whole blood.

Regarding the study as a whole: VDJdb-based matching was biased toward anti-spike CD8 responses and missed private and CD4 specificities.

This CDR3 comprises 18 residues. Germline assignment: CDR1 SGHVS and CDR2 FQNEAQ. V shed 4 bases and J 0 bases; nucleotides not matched to a gene: 11. This TCR came from an adult who was a healthcare worker with PCR-confirmed SARS-CoV-2 infection or an uninfected control (not recorded which). This chain joins TRBV7-8 and TRBJ1-1, with 10 bases aligning to TRBD1. The specimen sequenced was whole blood. CDR3 loop: CASSSEGTGVKLNTEAFF. The CDR3 nucleotides are TGTGCCAGCAGCTCAGAAGGGACAGGGGTGAAATTGAACACTGAAGCTTTCTTT. The full variable domain, completed using reference TRBV7-8 and TRBJ1-1, is GAGVSQSPRYKVAKRGQDVALRCDPISGHVSLFWYQQALGQGPEFLTYFQNEAQLDKSGLPSDRFFAERPEGSVSTLKIQRTQQEDSAVYLCASSSEGTGVKLNTEAFFGQGTRLTVV.